This is a list of T cell receptor beta chains from one sample in a study of T cells in Graves' hyperthyroidism and ophthalmopathy. TCRdb redid the calling of the multiplex PCR reads with MiXCR, one entry per CDR3 protein. The sample includes roughly 360,000 distinct CDR3 sequences, around an eighth of them seen just once. Input material: blood. These receptors came from a man between 25 and 39 years old with Graves' hyperthyroidism that later progressed to Graves' ophthalmopathy. Both conserved end residues are part of each CDR3. The D gene is left open where the match is weak. The listing skips clone size in some rows; elsewhere it reads once, few, many or a size class.

j_gene	abundance	v_gene	d_gene	CDR3nt	CDR3aa
TRBJ1-5	few	TRBV20-1	.	TGCAGTGCTAGAGATACAGGGTCGAATCAGCCCCAGCATTTT	CSARDTGSNQPQHF
TRBJ2-3	many	TRBV24-1	.	TGTGCCACCAGTGATTCGGCCCTTGATACGCAGTATTTT	CATSDSALDTQYF
TRBJ1-2	few	TRBV4-1	TRBD1	TGCGCCAGCAGCCAAGGGACAGGAGAGAACTATGGCTACACCTTC	CASSQGTGENYGYTF
TRBJ1-5	many	TRBV18	TRBD1	TGTGCCAGCTCATTGGAAGTGGGACAGAAACAGCCCCAGCATTTT	CASSLEVGQKQPQHF
TRBJ2-5	many	TRBV6-2/TRBV6-3	TRBD2	TGTGCCAGCAGTCCCGGGGGGGCCTACCAAGAGACCCAGTACTTC	CASSPGGAYQETQYF
TRBJ2-1	many	TRBV20-1	.	TGCAGTGCGATTGGAGGGGGGTCTGCCTCCTACAATGAGCAGTTCTTC	CSAIGGGSASYNEQFF
TRBJ1-2	many	TRBV12-3/TRBV12-4	.	TGTGCCAGCAGTTTGCGTTATGGGATCTATGGCTACACCTTC	CASSLRYGIYGYTF
TRBJ2-1	many	TRBV9	TRBD2	TGTGCCAGCAGCGTAGGCGGCGGGGGGTACTCCTACAATGAGCAGTTCTTC	CASSVGGGGYSYNEQFF
TRBJ2-2	.	TRBV3-1	TRBD1	TGTGCCAGCAGCGGGCGGACAGGGGCCGGGGAGCTGTTTTTT	CASSGRTGAGELFF
TRBJ2-1	.	TRBV19	TRBD2	TGTGCCAGTAGTAAGGCTAGCGGGGGGATAAACAATGAGCAGTTCTTC	CASSKASGGINNEQFF
TRBJ1-6	few	TRBV5-1	.	TGCGCCAGCACCCGGGACTCCCAAGGTTCACCCCTCCACTTT	CASTRDSQGSPLHF
TRBJ2-4	few	TRBV6-1	TRBD1	TGTGCCAGCAGTAAAGGGACAGGTCGGTTCGGTAACATCCAGTACTTC	CASSKGTGRFGNIQYF
TRBJ2-5	.	TRBV19	TRBD2	TGTGCGTTCTTTCTCTCCAGCAGGCCTAACGGGACTACCCAAGAGACCCAGTACTTC	CAFFLSSRPNGTTQETQYF
TRBJ2-5	.	TRBV4-1	TRBD2	TGCGCCAGCAGCCAAGCAGGCCTAGCGGGGGGGCAAGAGACCCAGTACTTC	CASSQAGLAGGQETQYF
TRBJ1-6	many	TRBV11-2	.	TGTGCCAGCAGCTTAACTTATTCACCCCTCCACTTT	CASSLTYSPLHF
TRBJ1-4	many	TRBV5-1	TRBD1	TGCGCCAGCAGCCCTGGGACAGCTAATGAAAAACTGTTTTTT	CASSPGTANEKLFF